This T cell receptor beta chain stems from a study of CD8+CD57+ T cells in acquired aplastic anemia. Study as a whole: Sorted CD4+ and CD8+ cells yielded roughly 3.2 ug of DNA on average.

Sequencing involved patients with CD8+CD57+ cell expansion previously shown by flow cytometry. Acquired aplastic anemia of severe grade affected all patients. This clonotype was seen at least ten times. Trimming removed 4 bases at V and 4 bases at J, with 11 bases between. The CDR3 extends over 14 amino acids. Template material for TCR beta VDJ and CDR3 profiling consisted of genomic DNA. In TCRdb, the reads were re-called with MiXCR into one record per CDR3 protein. The table records about 120,000 distinct CDR3 sequences, about 60% of them present only once. Sequencing was performed on sorted CD4+, CD8+, or CD8+CD57+ T cells (not recorded which) from PBMCs. V is TRBV12-3 or TRBV12-4 and J is TRBJ1-5, with D possibly being TRBD1 (6 bases). The sequence was collected from a human donor with aplastic anemia. Here the CDR3 DNA reads TGTGCCAGCAGTTATCGGGGACAAAATCAGCCCCAGCATTTT. Its protein product is CASSYRGQNQPQHF.